These T cell receptor beta chains were read from a single sample in a study of T cell responses to AZD1222 COVID-19 vaccine. TCRdb's copy holds only in-frame clones and misses some; the assay was immunoSEQ multiplex PCR. The table has 55,000 to 75,000 clones, 75% to 90% seen once. This sample comprised peripheral blood, obtained on day 0 of AZD1222 vaccination. Receptor source: an adult in good health. CDR3s include the opening cysteine and the closing phenylalanine or tryptophan. A D gene is named only where the DNA matches it firmly. Where a row states a size, it is once, few, many or the class of an expanded clone; other rows omit it.

d_call: TRBD1
v_call: TRBV4-1
clone_size: NA
j_call: TRBJ1-5
cdr3_nt: TGCGCCAGCAGCCTAACGACAGGGGCGTACAATAGCAATCAGCCCCAGCATTTT
cdr3_aa: CASSLTTGAYNSNQPQHF

d_call: NA
v_call: TRBV30
clone_size: NA
j_call: TRBJ1-2
cdr3_nt: TGTGCCTGGAGTGTACTTGGGGGAGGGAACTATGGCTACACCTTC
cdr3_aa: CAWSVLGGGNYGYTF

d_call: NA
v_call: TRBV18
clone_size: NA
j_call: TRBJ1-2
cdr3_nt: TGTGCCAGCTCACCCCTTGAGACACTCGATGGCTACACCTTC
cdr3_aa: CASSPLETLDGYTF

d_call: TRBD1
v_call: TRBV18
clone_size: NA
j_call: TRBJ1-3
cdr3_nt: TGTGCCAGCTCACCGCGAGAGGAAGACAGGGTAATTGGAAACACCATATATTTT
cdr3_aa: CASSPREEDRVIGNTIYF

d_call: NA
v_call: TRBV5-1
clone_size: NA
j_call: TRBJ2-7
cdr3_nt: TGCGCCAGCAGCTTGTTTGGGGGCCGGGGGAGCTACGAGCAGTACTTC
cdr3_aa: CASSLFGGRGSYEQYF

d_call: NA
v_call: TRBV2
clone_size: NA
j_call: TRBJ1-2
cdr3_nt: TGTGCCAGGACGGGTCTAGATAACTATGGCTACACCTTC
cdr3_aa: CARTGLDNYGYTF

d_call: NA
v_call: TRBV5-8
clone_size: few
j_call: TRBJ1-2
cdr3_nt: TGTGCCAGCAGCGTGCTTATACGGGATAGTGCGCATGGCTACACCTTC
cdr3_aa: CASSVLIRDSAHGYTF

d_call: NA
v_call: TRBV5-1
clone_size: NA
j_call: TRBJ2-1
cdr3_nt: TGCGCCAGCAGCGACCCGTGGGGAAATGAGCAGTTCTTC
cdr3_aa: CASSDPWGNEQFF

d_call: NA
v_call: TRBV5-4
clone_size: few
j_call: TRBJ2-3
cdr3_nt: TGTGCCAGCAGCTTAGACTTCGGGGGAACAGATACGCAGTATTTT
cdr3_aa: CASSLDFGGTDTQYF

d_call: TRBD1
v_call: TRBV27
clone_size: many
j_call: TRBJ1-2
cdr3_nt: TGTGCCAGCAGTTCCCGACAGGGGGCCCGCTATGGCTACACCTTC
cdr3_aa: CASSSRQGARYGYTF

d_call: NA
v_call: TRBV27
clone_size: NA
j_call: TRBJ1-1
cdr3_nt: TGTGCCAGCAGAGAAGGCCCTTCCGGGATGAACACTGAAGCTTTCTTT
cdr3_aa: CASREGPSGMNTEAFF

d_call: TRBD2
v_call: TRBV2
clone_size: NA
j_call: TRBJ2-1
cdr3_nt: TGTGCCAGCAGTGCGGCGGGTAGCGGGAGCACTCTCTACAATGAGCAGTTCTTC
cdr3_aa: CASSAAGSGSTLYNEQFF

d_call: NA
v_call: TRBV29-1
clone_size: NA
j_call: TRBJ2-7
cdr3_nt: TGCAGCGTTGTGTGGGGCCCCCTCTACGAGCAGTACTTC
cdr3_aa: CSVVWGPLYEQYF

d_call: TRBD2
v_call: TRBV7-8
clone_size: NA
j_call: TRBJ2-4
cdr3_nt: TGTGCCAGCAGCTCGGGGACTACCGGGAGGGGGATTCAGTACTTC
cdr3_aa: CASSSGTTGRGIQYF

d_call: NA
v_call: TRBV19
clone_size: few
j_call: TRBJ1-1
cdr3_nt: TGTGCCAGTAGTATAGTAGACCTCACTGAAGCTTTCTTT
cdr3_aa: CASSIVDLTEAFF

d_call: NA
v_call: TRBV2
clone_size: NA
j_call: TRBJ1-6
cdr3_nt: TGTGCCAGCAGTGATGCCGGGTTTCATAATTCACCCCTCCACTTT
cdr3_aa: CASSDAGFHNSPLHF

d_call: TRBD2
v_call: TRBV4-1
clone_size: NA
j_call: TRBJ2-3
cdr3_nt: TGCGCCAGCAGCCACACCCAAACGAGGCCGGGAGGGGAGCAGTATTTT
cdr3_aa: CASSHTQTRPGGEQYF

d_call: TRBD2
v_call: TRBV7-9
clone_size: NA
j_call: TRBJ2-7
cdr3_nt: TGTGCCAGCAGCTTCCCTCCCGGGAGGGACTCCTACGAGCAGTACTTC
cdr3_aa: CASSFPPGRDSYEQYF

d_call: NA
v_call: TRBV4-2
clone_size: NA
j_call: TRBJ2-1
cdr3_nt: TGTGCCAGCAGCCAAGGGGCAGGGACGGACTACAATGAGCAGTTCTTC
cdr3_aa: CASSQGAGTDYNEQFF

d_call: TRBD1
v_call: TRBV3-1/TRBV3-2
clone_size: once
j_call: TRBJ1-1
cdr3_nt: TGTGCCAGCAGCCACCGGACAGGGCGTAACACTGAAGCTTTCTTT
cdr3_aa: CASSHRTGRNTEAFF

d_call: TRBD1
v_call: TRBV12-5
clone_size: NA
j_call: TRBJ1-1
cdr3_nt: TGTGCTAGTGGTTTGGGGACAGGGGTGGAGACTGAAGCTTTCTTT
cdr3_aa: CASGLGTGVETEAFF

d_call: TRBD2
v_call: TRBV6-5
clone_size: NA
j_call: TRBJ2-7
cdr3_nt: TGTGCCAGCAGTTACCGGGTAGCGGGAGCGGCCTACGAGCAGTACTTC
cdr3_aa: CASSYRVAGAAYEQYF